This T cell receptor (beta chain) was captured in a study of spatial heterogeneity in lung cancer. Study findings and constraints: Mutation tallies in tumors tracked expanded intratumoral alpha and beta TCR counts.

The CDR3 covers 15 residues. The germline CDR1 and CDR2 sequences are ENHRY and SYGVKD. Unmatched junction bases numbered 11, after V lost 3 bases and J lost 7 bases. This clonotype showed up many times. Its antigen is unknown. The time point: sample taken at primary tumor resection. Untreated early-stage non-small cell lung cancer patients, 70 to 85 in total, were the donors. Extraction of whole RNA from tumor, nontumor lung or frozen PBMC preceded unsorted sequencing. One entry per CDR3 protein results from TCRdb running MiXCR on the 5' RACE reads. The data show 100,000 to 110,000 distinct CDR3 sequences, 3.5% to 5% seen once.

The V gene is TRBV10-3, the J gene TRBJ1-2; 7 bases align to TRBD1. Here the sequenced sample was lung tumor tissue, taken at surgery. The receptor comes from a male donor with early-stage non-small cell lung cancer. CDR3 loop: CAISDHDRALLGYTF. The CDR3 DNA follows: TGTGCCATCAGTGACCATGACAGGGCCCTTCTTGGCTACACCTTC.